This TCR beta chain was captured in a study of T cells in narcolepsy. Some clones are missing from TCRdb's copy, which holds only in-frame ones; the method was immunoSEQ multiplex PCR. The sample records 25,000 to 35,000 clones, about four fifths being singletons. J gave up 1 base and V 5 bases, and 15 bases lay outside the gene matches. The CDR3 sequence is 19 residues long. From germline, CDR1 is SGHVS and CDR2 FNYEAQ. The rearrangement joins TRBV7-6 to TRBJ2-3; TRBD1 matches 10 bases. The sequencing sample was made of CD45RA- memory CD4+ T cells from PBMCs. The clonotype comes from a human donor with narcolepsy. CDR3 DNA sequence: TGTGCCAGCAGCCCCCAGGGACAGGGGCAAAGGTTTGGCACAGATACGCAGTATTTT. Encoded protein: CASSPQGQGQRFGTDTQYF. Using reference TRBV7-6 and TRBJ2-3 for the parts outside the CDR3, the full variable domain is GAGVSQSPRYKVTKRGQDVALRCDPISGHVSLYWYRQALGQGPEFLTYFNYEAQQDKSGLPNDRFSAERPEGSISTLTIQRTEQRDSAMYRCASSPQGQGQRFGTDTQYFGPGTRLTVL.